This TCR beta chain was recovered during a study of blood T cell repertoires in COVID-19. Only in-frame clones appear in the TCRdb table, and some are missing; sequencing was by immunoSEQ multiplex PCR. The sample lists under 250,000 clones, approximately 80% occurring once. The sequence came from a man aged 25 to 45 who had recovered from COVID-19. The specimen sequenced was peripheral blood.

CDR3 amino acids: CSARDGPTYTF. The CDR3 DNA is TGCAGTGCTAGAGATGGTCCTACGTACACCTTC. J is TRBJ1-2 and V is TRBV20-1; no reliable D call. The CDR3 totals 11 residues. The V gene lost 0 bases and the J gene lost 11 bases, with 10 bases spanning the gap. CDR1 DFQATT and CDR2 SNEGSKA come from the germline V gene (reference sequence).